These 9 T cell receptor beta chains were sequenced from one sample in a study of T cell repertoires in cytomegalovirus infection. TCRdb reanalysed the reads using MiXCR and keeps one entry per CDR3 protein. The repertoire holds fewer than 250,000 distinct CDR3 sequences, with around 12% as singletons. Sequenced input: PBMCs. The origin of the receptors is a human donor in good health (CMV status not recorded). Some clones in this sample may be carry-over from other donors' samples.

This clonotype was found many times. In DNA form, the CDR3 reads TGTGCCAGCAGCTTAAGGCAGCCGACCTCTGGGGCCAACGTCCTGACTTTC. The encoded protein is CASSLRQPTSGANVLTF. The rearrangement links TRBV7-2 to TRBJ2-6; D uncertain. Trimming removed 2 bases from V and 0 bases from J, with 11 bases in between. The CDR3 sequence is 17 residues long. Germline V gives CDR1 SGHTA, CDR2 FQGNSA.

This rearrangement joins TRBV10-3 to TRBJ2-1; 14 bases align to TRBD2. Germline lookup yields CDR1 ENHRY and CDR2 SYGVKD. Trimming at V came to 4 bases and at J to 8 bases, leaving 4 bases not matched to a gene. This CDR3 is 15 amino acids long. CDR3 protein: CAISGGTSGSDEQFF. The CDR3 nucleotides are TGTGCCATCAGTGGGGGGACTAGCGGGAGCGATGAGCAGTTCTTC.

This clonotype has at least ten counts. The chain carries TRBV27 and TRBJ1-1, with 9 bases aligning to TRBD1. The CDR3 runs to 16 residues. Germline values: CDR1 MNHEY, CDR2 SMNVEV (reference sequence). Unmatched junction bases numbered 6, after V lost 3 bases and J lost 1 base. CDR3 nucleotide sequence: TGTGCCAGCAGTTTCGCCTCGGGACAGGGGAACACTGAAGCTTTCTTT. Translation gives CASSFASGQGNTEAFF.

The rearrangement uses TRBV2 and TRBJ1-6, with D possibly matching TRBD1 (6 bases). CDR3 length: 13 amino acids. Trimming took 9 bases from V and 9 from J, leaving 15 bases between them. CDR1 is SNHLY and CDR2 is FYNNEI in the germline V gene. The CDR3 loop is CASTRDTFSPLHF. CDR3 nucleotide sequence: TGTGCCAGTACAAGGGACACATTTTCACCCCTCCACTTT.

Ten or more counts support this clonotype. The CDR3 bases are TGTGCCACTGAAATCAGCGCGGCGAACACCGGGGAGCTGTTTTTT. Encoded protein: CATEISAANTGELFF. This chain links TRBV28 with TRBJ2-2; the D is unclear. Trimming pared 10 bases from V and 0 bases from J, leaving 15 bases between. This CDR3 has 15 residues. CDR1 is MDHEN, CDR2 SYDVKM, per germline. Drawing the rest from reference TRBV28 and TRBJ2-2, the complete variable domain is DVKVTQSSRYLVKRTGEKVFLECVQDMDHENMFWYRQDPGLGLRLIYFSYDVKMKEKGDIPEGYSVSREKKERFSLILESASTNQTSMYLCATEISAANTGELFFGEGSRLTVL.

The chain combines TRBV3-1 with TRBJ2-1; TRBD1 is a possible D gene (6 bases). The CDR3 is 12 amino acids. Germline lookup yields CDR1 LGHDT and CDR2 YNNKEL (reference sequence). Trimming cost V 5 bases and J 7 bases, with 9 bases left between them. The CDR3 reads CASSIGQNEQFF. DNA for the CDR3: TGTGCCAGCAGCATTGGACAGAATGAGCAGTTCTTC.

V and J are TRBV5-4 and TRBJ2-7; D gene uncertain. V was pared by 4 bases and J by 2 bases, with 10 bases between. There are 13 residues in the CDR3. The germline V gene has CDR1 SGHNT and CDR2 YYREEE (reference sequence). The CDR3 DNA reads TGTGCCAGCAGCCTCGAGAGACCCTACGAGCAGTACTTC. Its protein product is CASSLERPYEQYF.

This clonotype showed up just a few times. This chain joins TRBV6-2 or TRBV6-3 and TRBJ2-7, with D unresolved. The CDR3 runs to 12 residues. Looked up from germline, CDR1 is MNHEY and CDR2 is SVGEGT. V shed 2 bases and J shed 7 bases, with 9 bases lying between them. The CDR3 DNA is TGTGCCAGCAGTTACGGGGTATCAGAGCAGTACTTC. Protein product: CASSYGVSEQYF.

This clonotype has a count of ten or more. The chain employs TRBV7-2 and TRBJ1-5, with 7 positions matching TRBD1. J lost 6 bases, V lost 1 base, and 6 bases had no gene match. Germline V gene sequence: CDR1 SGHTA, CDR2 FQGNSA. The CDR3 length is 15 residues. In DNA, the CDR3 is TGTGCCAGCAGCTTAGGGCCAGGGGGAGGTCAGCCCCAGCATTTT. Its translation: CASSLGPGGGQPQHF.